This T cell receptor beta chain appears in the sequencing data of a study of neurological immune-mediated disorders. Unsorted libraries used 2 million PBMCs kept at -80 degrees C. In its sample, this clonotype is medium-sized (0.01 to 0.1%). The antigen remains unidentified. Notes on the study in general: CDR3 amino acid sequences found in expanded clones were never shared across subjects, suggesting private repertoires in all groups.

Over 160 million TCR-beta sequences from 15-18 subjects came from every sequencing run. TCRdb fed the 5' RACE reads into MiXCR, producing one record per CDR3 protein. The table records almost 85,000 distinct CDR3 sequences, approximately 2.8% of them present only once. Trimming removed 5 bases from V and 0 bases from J, with 17 bases in between. The CDR3 totals 16 residues. Sequenced: PBMCs. This TCR was sampled from a woman aged 25 to 39 with multiple sclerosis. This chain links TRBV12-3 or TRBV12-4 with TRBJ2-7; a possible D gene is TRBD1 (5 bases). This chain's CDR3 is CASSTLRQPFSYEQYF. The CDR3 DNA reads as TGTGCCAGCAGTACTCTAAGACAGCCATTCTCCTACGAGCAGTACTTC.